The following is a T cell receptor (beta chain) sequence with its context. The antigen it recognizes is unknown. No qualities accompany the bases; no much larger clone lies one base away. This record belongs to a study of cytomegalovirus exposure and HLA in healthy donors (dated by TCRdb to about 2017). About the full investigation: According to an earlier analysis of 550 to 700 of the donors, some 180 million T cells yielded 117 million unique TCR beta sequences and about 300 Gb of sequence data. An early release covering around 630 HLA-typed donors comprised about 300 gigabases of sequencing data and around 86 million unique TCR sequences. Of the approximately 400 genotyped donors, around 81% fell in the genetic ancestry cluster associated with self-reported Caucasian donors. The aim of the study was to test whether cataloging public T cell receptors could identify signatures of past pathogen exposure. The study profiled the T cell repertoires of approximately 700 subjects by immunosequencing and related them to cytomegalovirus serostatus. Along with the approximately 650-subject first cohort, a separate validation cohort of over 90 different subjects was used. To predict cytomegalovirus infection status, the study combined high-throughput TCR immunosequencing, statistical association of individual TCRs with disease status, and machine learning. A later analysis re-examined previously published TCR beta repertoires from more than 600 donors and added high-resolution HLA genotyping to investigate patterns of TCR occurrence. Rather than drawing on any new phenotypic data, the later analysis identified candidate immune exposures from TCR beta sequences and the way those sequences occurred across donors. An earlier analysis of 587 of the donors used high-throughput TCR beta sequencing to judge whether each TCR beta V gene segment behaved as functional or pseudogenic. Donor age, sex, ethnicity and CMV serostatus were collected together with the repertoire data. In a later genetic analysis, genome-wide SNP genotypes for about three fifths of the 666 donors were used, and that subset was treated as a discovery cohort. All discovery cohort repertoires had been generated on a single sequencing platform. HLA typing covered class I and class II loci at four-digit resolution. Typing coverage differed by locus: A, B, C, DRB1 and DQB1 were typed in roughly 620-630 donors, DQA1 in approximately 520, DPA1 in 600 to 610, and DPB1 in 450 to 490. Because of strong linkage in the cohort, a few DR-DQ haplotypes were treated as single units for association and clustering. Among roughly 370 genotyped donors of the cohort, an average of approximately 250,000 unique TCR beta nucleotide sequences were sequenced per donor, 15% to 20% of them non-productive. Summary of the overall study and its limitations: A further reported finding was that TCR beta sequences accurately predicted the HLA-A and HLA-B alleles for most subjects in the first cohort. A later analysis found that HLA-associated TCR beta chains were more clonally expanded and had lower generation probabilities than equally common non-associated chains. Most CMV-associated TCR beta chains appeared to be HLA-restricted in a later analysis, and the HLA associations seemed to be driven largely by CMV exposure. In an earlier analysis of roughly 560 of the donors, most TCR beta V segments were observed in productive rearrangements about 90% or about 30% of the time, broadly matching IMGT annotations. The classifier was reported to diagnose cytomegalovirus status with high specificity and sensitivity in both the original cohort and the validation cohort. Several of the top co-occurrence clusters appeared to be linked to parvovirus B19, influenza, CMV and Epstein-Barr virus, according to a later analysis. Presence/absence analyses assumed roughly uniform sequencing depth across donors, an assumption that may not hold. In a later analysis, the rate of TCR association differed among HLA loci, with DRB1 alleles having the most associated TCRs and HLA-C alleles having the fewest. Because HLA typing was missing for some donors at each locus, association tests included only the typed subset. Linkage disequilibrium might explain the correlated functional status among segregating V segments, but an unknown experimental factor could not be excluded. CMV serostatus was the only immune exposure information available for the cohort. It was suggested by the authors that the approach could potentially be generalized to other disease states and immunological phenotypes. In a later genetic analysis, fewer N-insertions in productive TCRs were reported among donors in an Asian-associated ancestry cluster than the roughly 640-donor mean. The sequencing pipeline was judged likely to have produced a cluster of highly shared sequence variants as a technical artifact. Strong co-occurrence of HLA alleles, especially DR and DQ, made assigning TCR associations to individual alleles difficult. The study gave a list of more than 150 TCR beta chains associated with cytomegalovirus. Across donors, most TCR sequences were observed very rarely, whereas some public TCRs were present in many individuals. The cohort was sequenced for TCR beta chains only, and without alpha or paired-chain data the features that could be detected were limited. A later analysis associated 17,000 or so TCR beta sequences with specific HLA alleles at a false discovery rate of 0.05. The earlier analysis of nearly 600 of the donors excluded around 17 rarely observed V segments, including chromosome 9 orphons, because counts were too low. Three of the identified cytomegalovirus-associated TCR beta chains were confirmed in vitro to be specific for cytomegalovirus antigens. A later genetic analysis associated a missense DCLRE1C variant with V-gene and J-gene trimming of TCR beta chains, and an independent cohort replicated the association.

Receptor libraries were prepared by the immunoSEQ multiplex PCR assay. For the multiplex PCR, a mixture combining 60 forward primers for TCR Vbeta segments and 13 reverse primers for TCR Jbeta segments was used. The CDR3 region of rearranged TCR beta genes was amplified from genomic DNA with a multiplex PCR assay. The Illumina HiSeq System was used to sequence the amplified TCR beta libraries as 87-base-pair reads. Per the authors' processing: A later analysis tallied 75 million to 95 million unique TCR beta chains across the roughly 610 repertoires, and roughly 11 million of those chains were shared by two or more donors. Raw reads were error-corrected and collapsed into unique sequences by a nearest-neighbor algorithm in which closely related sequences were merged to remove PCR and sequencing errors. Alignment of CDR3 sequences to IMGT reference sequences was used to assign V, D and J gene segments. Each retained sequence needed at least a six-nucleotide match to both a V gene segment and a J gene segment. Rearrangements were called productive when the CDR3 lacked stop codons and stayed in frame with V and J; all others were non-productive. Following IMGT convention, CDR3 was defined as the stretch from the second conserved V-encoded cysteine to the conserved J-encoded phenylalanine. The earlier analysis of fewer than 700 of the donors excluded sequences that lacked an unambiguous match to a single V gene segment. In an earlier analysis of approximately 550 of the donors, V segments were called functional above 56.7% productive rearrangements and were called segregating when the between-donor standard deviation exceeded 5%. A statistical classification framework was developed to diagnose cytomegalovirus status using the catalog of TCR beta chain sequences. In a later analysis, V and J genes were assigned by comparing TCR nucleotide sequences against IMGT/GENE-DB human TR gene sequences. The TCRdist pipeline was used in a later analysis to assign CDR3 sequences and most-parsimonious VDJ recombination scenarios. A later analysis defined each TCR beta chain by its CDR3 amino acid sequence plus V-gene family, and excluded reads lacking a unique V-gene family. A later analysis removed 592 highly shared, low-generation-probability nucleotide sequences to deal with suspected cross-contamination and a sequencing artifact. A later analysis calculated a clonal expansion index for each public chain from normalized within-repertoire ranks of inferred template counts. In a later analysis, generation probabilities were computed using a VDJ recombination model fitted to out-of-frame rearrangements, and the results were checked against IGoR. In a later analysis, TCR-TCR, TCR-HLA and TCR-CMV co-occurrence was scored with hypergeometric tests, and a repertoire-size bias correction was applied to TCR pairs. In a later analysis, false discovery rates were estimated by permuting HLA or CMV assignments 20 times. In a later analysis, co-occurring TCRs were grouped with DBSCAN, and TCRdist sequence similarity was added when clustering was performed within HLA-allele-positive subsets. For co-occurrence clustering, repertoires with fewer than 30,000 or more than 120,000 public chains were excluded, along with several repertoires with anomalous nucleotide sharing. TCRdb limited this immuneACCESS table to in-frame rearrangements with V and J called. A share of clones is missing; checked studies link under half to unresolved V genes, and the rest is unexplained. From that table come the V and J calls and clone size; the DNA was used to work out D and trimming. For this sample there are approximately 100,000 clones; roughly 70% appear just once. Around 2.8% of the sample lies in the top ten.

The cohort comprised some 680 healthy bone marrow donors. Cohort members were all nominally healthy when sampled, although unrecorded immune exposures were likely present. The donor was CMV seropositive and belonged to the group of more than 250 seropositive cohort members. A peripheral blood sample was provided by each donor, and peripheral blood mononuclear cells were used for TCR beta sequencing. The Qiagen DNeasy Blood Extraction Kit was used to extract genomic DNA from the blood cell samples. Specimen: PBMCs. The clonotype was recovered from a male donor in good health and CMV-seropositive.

The CDR3 loop reads CASSFGPPYEQYF. The sequenced DNA is TGTGCCAGCAGTTTCGGTCCCCCCTACGAGCAGTACTTC. The rearrangement combines TRBV28 with TRBJ2-7; no D gene is confidently identified. Cut back by 3 bases and 2 bases, the V and J ends lie 8 bases apart. Based on the germline V gene, the CDR1 and CDR2 sequences are MDHEN and SYDVKM. The CDR3 goes from the cysteine to the phenylalanine over 13 residues. Only CDR3 DNA is held: 39 bases, read in frame from base 1.